The clone carrying this T cell receptor beta chain appeared a few times. Its specificity is unknown. The data originate from a study of cytomegalovirus exposure and HLA in healthy donors. Looking at the study overall: HLA-typed donors contributed approximately 92 million unique TCRs, which were held in an early data release. Points from the study as a whole: Reportedly, fewer N-insertions than the approximately 610-donor mean appeared in an Asian-associated ancestry cluster in a later analysis. A later analysis found common viral pathogens apparently linked to several of the most significant clusters. Specificity of a few CMV-associated chains for CMV antigens was verified in vitro.

In the PCR, 60 Vbeta and 13 Jbeta primers were used. TCRdb keeps only in-frame clones here, not all; method: immunoSEQ multiplex PCR. The sample has roughly 71,000 clones; approximately 60% are singletons. The CDR3 extends over 15 amino acids. V lost 4 bases to trimming and J lost 2 bases, with 15 bases between them. The germline CDR1 and CDR2 sequences are SEHNR and FQNEAQ (reference sequence). Sequencing was carried out using PBMCs. The clonotype originates from a man in his thirties or forties in good health and CMV-seronegative. The chain couples TRBV7-9 to TRBJ2-7; a weak D match, TRBD1 (6 bases). DNA of the CDR3: TGTGCCAGCAGCTCGCCGGGACACGAAACCTACGAGCAGTACTTC. Its translation: CASSSPGHETYEQYF.